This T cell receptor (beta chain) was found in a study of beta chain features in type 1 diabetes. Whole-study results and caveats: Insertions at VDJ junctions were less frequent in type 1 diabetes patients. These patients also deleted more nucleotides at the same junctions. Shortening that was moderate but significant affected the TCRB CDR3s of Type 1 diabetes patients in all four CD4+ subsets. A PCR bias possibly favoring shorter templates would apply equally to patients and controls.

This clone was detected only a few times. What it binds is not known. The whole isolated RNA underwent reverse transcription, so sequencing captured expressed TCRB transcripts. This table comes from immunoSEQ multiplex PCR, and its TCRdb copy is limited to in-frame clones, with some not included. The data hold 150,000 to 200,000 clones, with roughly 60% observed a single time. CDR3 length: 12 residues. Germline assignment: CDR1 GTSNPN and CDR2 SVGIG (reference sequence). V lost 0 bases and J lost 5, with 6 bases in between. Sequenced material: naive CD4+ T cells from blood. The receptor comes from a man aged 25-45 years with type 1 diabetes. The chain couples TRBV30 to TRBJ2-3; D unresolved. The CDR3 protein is CAWSVEGDTQYF. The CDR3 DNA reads TGTGCCTGGAGTGTAGAAGGAGATACGCAGTATTTT.